The TCR beta chain described here comes from a study of STAT5B mutations in CD4+ large granular lymphocyte leukemia. The study's findings and limits: Main leukemic clonotypes were patient-specific, but under 30% appeared at low frequency elsewhere. Top patient clones used TRBV06 genes more often: 8/27 versus 2/35 in controls. The CD4+ versus CD8+ T-LGLL clonality difference may reflect limited sample size.

This clone was picked up a small number of times. Its specificity is not known. CDR3 size: 13 residues. The germline V gene encodes CDR1 SGHAT and CDR2 FQNNGV. V lost 0 bases, J lost 0 bases, and 3 bases lay in between. Repertoires were generated with immunoSEQ multiplex PCR, while TCRdb's copy carries only in-frame clones and drops some. The table lists tens of thousands of clones, 70% to 75% of them singletons. The sample was CD4+ T cells from blood buffy coats. This chain uses TRBV11-2 with TRBJ2-7; D unresolved. This sequence was found in a human donor in good health. The CDR3 region has the DNA TGTGCCAGCAGCTTAGACAGCTCCTACGAGCAGTACTTC. Translation: CASSLDSSYEQYF. Looking up the rest from reference TRBV11-2 and TRBJ2-7 gives the full variable domain: EAGVAQSPRYKIIEKRQSVAFWCNPISGHATLYWYQQILGQGPKLLIQFQNNGVVDDSQLPKDRFSAERLKGVDSTLKIQPAKLEDSAVYLCASSLDSSYEQYFGPGTRLTVT.